The next 20 T cell receptor beta chains were all read from a single sample in a study of regulatory T cells in long-lasting Graves disease. This sample's time point: persistent/refractory GD, antithyroid drugs over 5 years with positive TRAb. The TCR library was made from RNA that had been extracted from PBMCs in TRIzol. Libraries of TCR beta came from iRepertoire HTBI primers plus Arm-PCR of CDR3 regions. Each CDR3 protein gets one entry after TCRdb re-called the multiplex PCR reads with MiXCR. The sample has approximately 400,000 distinct CDR3 sequences; less than 25% are singletons. Sequencing used peripheral blood mononuclear cells (PBMCs), obtained when the disease was refractory, from a patient treated with antithyroid drugs. The receptors here all came from a female donor with Graves disease.

In regard to this clonotype: Just one base apart from a much larger clone, this may be a read error. This chain connects TRBV29-1 to TRBJ2-4; TRBD1 aligns across 10 bases. The CDR3 loop spans 15 amino acids. V lost 6 bases to trimming and J lost 3 bases; unmatched junction nucleotides: 8. CDR1 and CDR2 (germline): SQVTM, ANQGSEA. The CDR3 region is CSVGQGRLDKNIQYF. The CDR3 DNA is TGCAGCGTGGGACAGGGGAGACTAGACAAAAACATTCAGTACTTC. The full variable domain, completed using reference TRBV29-1 and TRBJ2-4, is SAVISQKPSRDICQRGTSLTIQCQVDSQVTMMFWYRQQPGQSLTLIATANQGSEATYESGFVIDKFPISRPNLTFSTLTVSNMSPEDSSIYLCSVGQGRLDKNIQYFGAGTRLSVL.

This clonotype was seen many times. The V call is TRBV7-9, the J call TRBJ1-6; D might be TRBD1 (6 bases). This CDR3 spans 14 amino acids. With 2 bases removed from V and 10 bases from J, the gap between germline ends came to 12 bases. Looked up from germline, CDR1 is SEHNR and CDR2 is FQNEAQ (reference sequence). The CDR3 reads CASSLLQGESPLHF. CDR3 DNA: TGTGCCAGCAGCTTACTACAGGGAGAATCACCCCTCCACTTT.

Only a few counts were recorded for this clonotype. This chain uses TRBV4-3 with TRBJ2-5; D not certain. This CDR3 has 14 amino acids. Germline lookup yields CDR1 LGHNA and CDR2 YSLEER. Trimming took off 0 bases at V and 0 bases at J, with 5 bases between the two ends. CDR3 in amino acids: CASSQDVYQETQYF. Written as DNA, the CDR3 is TGCGCCAGCAGCCAAGATGTGTACCAAGAGACCCAGTACTTC.

This clonotype was detected a few times. The rearrangement uses TRBV13 and TRBJ2-1; no reliable D call. The CDR3 consists of 13 residues. Trimming left V 6 bases short and J 5 bases short, with 11 bases between. The germline V gene has CDR1 PRHDT and CDR2 FYEKMQ (reference sequence). The CDR3 DNA is TGTGCCAGCAGTCAGGAGCAGCACAATGAGCAGTTCTTC. This translates into CASSQEQHNEQFF.

The chain recombines TRBV4-1 with TRBJ2-7; D gene unclear. Per the germline V gene, CDR1 is MGHRA and CDR2 is YSYEKL. The CDR3 has 17 residues. V was shortened by 3 bases and J by 1 base, with 19 bases between the two germline ends. In DNA form, the CDR3 reads TGCGCCAGCAGCCACTCCGTTCAATCCGCTGCGTCCTACGAGCAGTACTTC. It encodes CASSHSVQSAASYEQYF.

This clonotype was observed a few times. The rearrangement uses TRBV19 and TRBJ1-2, with TRBD1 matching over 8 bases. Germline CDR1 reads LNHDA; CDR2 reads SQIVND (reference sequence). J gave up 2 bases and V 7 bases, and 6 bases lay outside the gene matches. The CDR3 has 14 residues. The CDR3 DNA follows: TGTGCCAGTACCCCGACAGGGGTAAACTATGGCTACACCTTC. Protein product: CASTPTGVNYGYTF.

Comments on this clonotype: This could be a read error, since a much larger clone is one nucleotide away. The gene calls are TRBV11-2 and TRBJ2-5; D remains unclear. This CDR3 spans 14 amino acids. The germline CDR1 and CDR2 sequences are SGHAT and FQNNGV. The DNA of the CDR3 is TGTGCCAGCGGCTTAGGTCTCTTCCAAGAGACCCAGTACTTC. Its protein product is CASGLGLFQETQYF.

In this sample, this clonotype turned up a few times. This sequence joins TRBV19 and TRBJ1-2, with a tentative D call TRBD1 (5 bases). CDR1 and CDR2 from the germline V gene are LNHDA and SQIVND (reference sequence). V was cut by 8 bases and J by 5 bases, with 6 bases left in between. CDR3 length: 10 residues. The CDR3 loop reads CASGAYGYTF. The CDR3 coding sequence is TGTGCCAGTGGGGCTTATGGCTACACCTTC.

This clonotype was counted between two and nine times. V and J are TRBV6-4 and TRBJ2-2; 7 bases agree with TRBD2. J was trimmed by 4 bases and V by 4 bases; bases with no gene match: 3. The CDR3 spans 14 residues. Germline CDR1 and CDR2: MRHNA and SNTAGT. CDR3 nucleotide sequence: TGTGCCAGCAGTGCCACGGGGGGCACCGGGGAGCTGTTTTTT. This codes for CASSATGGTGELFF.

This clonotype was seen many times. The junction does not match germline at one end; this may be a read error. V usage is TRBV28 and J usage is TRBJ2-7, with 8 nucleotides matching TRBD2. CDR3 length equals 14 residues. Germline V CDR1 and CDR2: MDHEN, SYDVKM. CDR3 amino acids: CASSFRRTSRAADF. The CDR3 DNA sequence: TGTGCCAGCAGTTTTCGTCGGACTAGCCGAGCCGCAGACTTC.

The table lists this clonotype with many counts. V gene TRBV2 combines with J gene TRBJ2-6, with D unresolved. The CDR3 is 14 amino acids. Trimming pared 4 bases from V and 0 bases from J, leaving 4 bases between. Germline assignment: CDR1 SNHLY and CDR2 FYNNEI. The CDR3 DNA sequence: TGTGCCAGCAGTGTTAGCTCTGGGGCCAACGTCCTGACTTTC. This sequence encodes CASSVSSGANVLTF.

This clonotype was recorded at least ten times. V and J are TRBV7-2 and TRBJ2-7; 10 bases align to TRBD2. With 5 bases clipped from V and 0 bases from J, the junction kept 4 bases outside the gene matches. There are 15 residues in the CDR3. The germline V gene encodes CDR1 SGHTA and CDR2 FQGNSA. DNA for the CDR3: TGTGCCAGCAGCCAAAGCGGGGGGGTCTCCTACGAGCAGTACTTC. This translates into CASSQSGGVSYEQYF.

This chain connects TRBV3-1 to TRBJ1-1, with D tentatively TRBD1 (6 bases). The V end was cut by 1 base, the J end by 10 bases, with 16 bases between. The germline V gene encodes CDR1 LGHDT and CDR2 YNNKEL (reference sequence). CDR3 length: 14 residues. The CDR3, as DNA: TGTGCCAGCAGCCAAGGAGGGGACATTCACGTAGCTTTCTTT. It specifies CASSQGGDIHVAFF.

The sample holds a few counts of this clonotype. V gene TRBV19 combines with J gene TRBJ2-7; the D call may be TRBD1 or TRBD2 (5 bases each). Germline V lookup: CDR1 LNHDA, CDR2 SQIVND (reference sequence). This CDR3 region has 18 residues. V lost 5 bases and J lost 0, with 23 bases in between. The CDR3 here is CASSPYPRGRFPSYEQYF. CDR3 in DNA: TGTGCCAGTAGTCCCTACCCCCGGGGCAGGTTTCCCTCCTACGAGCAGTACTTC.

This clonotype was seen many times. The chain links TRBV20-1 to TRBJ2-5, with no clear D. CDR1 is DFQATT, CDR2 SNEGSKA, per germline (reference sequence). The germline V and J ends were trimmed by 2 bases and 0 bases, with 10 bases remaining between them. The CDR3 loop spans 14 amino acids. The CDR3 DNA sequence: TGCAGTGCTAGACCGGCCCGAAACCAAGAGACCCAGTACTTC. The encoded protein is CSARPARNQETQYF.

On this clonotype itself: The junction does not match germline at one end; this may be a read error. This sequence joins TRBV5-1 and TRBJ2-3; D ambiguous. CDR3 size: 14 residues. Germline CDR1 is SGHRS and CDR2 is YFSETQ. CDR3 sequence: CANSSRTAPDTQYF. In DNA form, the CDR3 reads TGCGCCAACAGCTCGCGGACGGCCCCGGATACGCAGTATTTT.

The sample holds a few counts of this clonotype. The rearrangement joins TRBV7-9 to TRBJ1-1; D possibly corresponds to TRBD1 (5 bases). The CDR3 contains 14 residues. The V and J ends lost 1 base and 4 bases respectively, with 10 bases between them. The germline V gene has CDR1 SEHNR and CDR2 FQNEAQ (reference sequence). The chain's CDR3 is CASSLDEGSTEAFF. The CDR3 nucleotides read TGTGCCAGCAGCTTAGATGAGGGGAGCACTGAAGCTTTCTTT.

This clonotype has ten or more counts. V and J are TRBV13 and TRBJ2-6; D remains unclear. Germline CDR1 PRHDT, CDR2 FYEKMQ (reference sequence). The CDR3 covers 15 residues. Trimming took off 1 base at V and 2 bases at J, with 6 bases between the two ends. CDR3 DNA: TGTGCCAGCAGCTTAGCTCCCACTGGGGCCAACGTCCTGACTTTC. Translated, it gives CASSLAPTGANVLTF.

This clonotype was found many times. The V gene is TRBV24-1, the J gene TRBJ2-7, with 11 bases aligning to TRBD2. The germline CDR1 and CDR2 sequences are KGHDR and SFDVKD. Germline trimming cut 3 bases from V and 4 bases from J; bases unmatched to any gene: 4. This CDR3 region has 15 residues. The CDR3 bases are TGTGCCACCAGTGATCCATCTAGCGGGAGGTACGAGCAGTACTTC. Translated: CATSDPSSGRYEQYF.

There are many counts of this clonotype. The chain links TRBV7-9 to TRBJ2-7; the D gene is possibly TRBD1 (6 bases). The V gene lost 5 bases and the J gene lost 2 bases, with 13 bases spanning the gap. Per germline, CDR1 SEHNR and CDR2 FQNEAQ (reference sequence). This CDR3 is 14 amino acids long. The CDR3 sequence is CASSPSDSTYEQYF. CDR3 nucleotide sequence: TGTGCCAGCAGCCCTTCGGACAGCACCTACGAGCAGTACTTC.